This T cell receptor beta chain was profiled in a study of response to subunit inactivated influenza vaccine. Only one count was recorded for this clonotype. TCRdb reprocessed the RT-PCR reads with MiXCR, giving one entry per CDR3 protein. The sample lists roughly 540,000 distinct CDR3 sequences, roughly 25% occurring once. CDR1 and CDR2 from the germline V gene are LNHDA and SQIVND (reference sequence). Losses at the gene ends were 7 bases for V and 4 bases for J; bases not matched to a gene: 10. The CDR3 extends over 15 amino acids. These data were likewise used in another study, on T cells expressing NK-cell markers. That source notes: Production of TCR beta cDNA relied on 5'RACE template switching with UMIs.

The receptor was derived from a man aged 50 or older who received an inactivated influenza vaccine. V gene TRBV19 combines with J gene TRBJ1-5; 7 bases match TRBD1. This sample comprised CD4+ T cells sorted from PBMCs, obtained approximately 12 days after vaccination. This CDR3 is CASKGDRPRNQPQHF. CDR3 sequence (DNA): TGTGCCAGTAAAGGGGACAGACCACGGAATCAGCCCCAGCATTTT. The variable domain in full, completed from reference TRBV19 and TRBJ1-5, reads DGGITQSPKYLFRKEGQNVTLSCEQNLNHDAMYWYRQDPGQGLRLIYYSQIVNDFQKGDIAEGYSVSREKKESFPLTVTSAQKNPTAFYLCASKGDRPRNQPQHFGDGTRLSIL.